This passage covers 19 T cell receptor beta chains from one sample sequenced in a study of shared clonotypes between healthy human individuals. CD45RO-negative, CCR7-positively selected cells formed the naive CD8 fraction, excluding terminally differentiated effector memory CD45RA+ cells. Only in-frame clones appear in the TCRdb table, and some are missing; sequencing was by immunoSEQ multiplex PCR. The table has around 1.9 million clones, more than 85% seen once. The sample consisted of naive CD8+ T cells from PBMCs. Every receptor here comes from a man younger than 35 in good health. Some clones in this sample may be carry-over from other donors' samples.

This chain links TRBV6-6 with TRBJ1-1; unclear D gene. Trimming stripped 8 bases from V and 4 bases from J, with 17 bases between. CDR1 MNHNY and CDR2 SVGAGI come from the germline V gene (reference sequence). CDR3 size: 14 residues. CDR3 region: CASGKTLGVTEAFF. DNA for the CDR3: TGTGCCAGCGGGAAGACCCTCGGGGTCACTGAAGCTTTCTTT.

The chain uses TRBV29-1 and TRBJ2-7; tentatively, D is TRBD2 (5 bases). Germline-derived CDR1 and CDR2 are SQVTM and ANQGSEA. The CDR3 contains 15 residues. Trimming left V 4 bases short and J 1 base short, with 17 bases between. Here the CDR3 reads CSVAAGDSTSYEQYF. CDR3 nucleotide sequence: TGCAGCGTTGCGGCCGGGGATTCCACATCCTACGAGCAGTACTTC.

This clone has only one observation. The chain uses TRBV7-9 and TRBJ2-3, with 9 bases identical to TRBD2. Germline CDR1 is SEHNR and CDR2 is FQNEAQ (reference sequence). V was clipped by 0 bases and J by 5 bases; unmatched bases: 9. The CDR3 spans 17 residues. The CDR3 sequence is CASSLALREGLQDTQYF. DNA for the CDR3: TGTGCCAGCAGCTTAGCGTTGCGGGAGGGCCTCCAAGATACGCAGTATTTT.

The V call is TRBV6-5, the J call TRBJ1-3; perhaps TRBD1 as D (6 bases). The CDR3 consists of 16 residues. Trimming removed 4 bases at V and 0 bases at J, with 13 bases between. Germline V CDR1 and CDR2: MNHEY, SVGAGI. This CDR3 reads CASSSGGWSSGNTIYF. In nucleotides, the CDR3 is TGTGCCAGCAGTTCCGGGGGCTGGAGCTCTGGAAACACCATATATTTT.

V usage is TRBV7-7 and J usage is TRBJ2-3; 10 positions match TRBD1. Germline values: CDR1 SSHAT, CDR2 FNYEAQ (reference sequence). The CDR3 sequence is 15 residues long. V was clipped by 5 bases and J by 7 bases; unmatched bases: 9. In nucleotides, the CDR3 is TGTGCCAGCAGCCGAGGGACAGGGGAGGCGCATACGCAGTATTTT. Protein: CASSRGTGEAHTQYF.

This chain joins TRBV28 and TRBJ2-1, with 12 bases lining up with TRBD2. Germline lookup yields CDR1 MDHEN and CDR2 SYDVKM. This CDR3 region has 15 residues. V lost 4 bases and J lost 8; bases outside the gene matches: 6. CDR3 nucleotides: TGTGCCAGCAGTTCCGGACTAGCGGGATATGATGAGCAGTTCTTC. It codes for CASSSGLAGYDEQFF.

The chain uses TRBV11-2 and TRBJ2-7; TRBD1 is a possible D gene (6 bases). The V gene's germline CDR1 is SGHAT and CDR2 FQNNGV. V gave up 5 bases and J gave up 3 bases, with 14 bases separating them. This CDR3 is 14 amino acids long. CDR3 in DNA: TGTGCCAGCAGCGACAGGAGGCTACACTACGAGCAGTACTTC. Translating it yields CASSDRRLHYEQYF.

The V gene is TRBV18, the J gene TRBJ2-1; weak D call: TRBD1 (5 bases). V was pared by 5 bases and J by 0 bases, with 11 bases between. Germline V gives CDR1 KGHSH, CDR2 LQKENI. This CDR3 region has 15 residues. This chain's CDR3 is CASSESGRSYNEQFF. The CDR3 region has the DNA TGTGCCAGCTCAGAATCAGGGCGCTCCTACAATGAGCAGTTCTTC.

In nucleotides, the CDR3 is TGTGCCAGTAGCCCTACAGTCTACAATGAGCAGTTCTTC. Translation: CASSPTVYNEQFF. The chain recombines TRBV19 with TRBJ2-1; no reliable D call. V lost 6 bases and J 3 bases, leaving 9 bases between the germline ends. The length of the CDR3 is 13 residues. Per the germline V gene, CDR1 is LNHDA and CDR2 is SQIVND (reference sequence). Full variable domain (rest looked up from reference TRBV19 and TRBJ2-1): DGGITQSPKYLFRKEGQNVTLSCEQNLNHDAMYWYRQDPGQGLRLIYYSQIVNDFQKGDIAEGYSVSREKKESFPLTVTSAQKNPTAFYLCASSPTVYNEQFFGPGTRLTVL.

On this clone: The same CDR3 also results from other DNA sequences found in this sample. In nucleotides, the CDR3 is TGTGCCAGCAGTTTTCAGGCGACCTACGAGCAGTACTTC. Its translation: CASSFQATYEQYF. The chain links TRBV27 to TRBJ2-7; D remains unclear. Germline V gene lookup returns CDR1 MNHEY and CDR2 SMNVEV (reference sequence). Trimming left V 3 bases short and J 2 bases short, with 8 bases between. CDR3 size: 13 residues.

The V and J genes are TRBV28 and TRBJ1-2, with TRBD1 matching 10 bases. Per the germline V gene, CDR1 is MDHEN and CDR2 is SYDVKM. V was clipped by 2 bases and J by 5 bases; unmatched bases: 5. This CDR3 region has 15 residues. Here the CDR3 DNA reads TGTGCCAGCAGTTTAGGGACAGGGGAAATGTATGGCTACACCTTC. Translation: CASSLGTGEMYGYTF.

This chain links TRBV7-6 with TRBJ1-4; no definite D call. V was cut by 5 bases and J by 3 bases, with 16 bases left in between. The germline gives CDR1 SGHVS, CDR2 FNYEAQ. The CDR3 loop spans 16 amino acids. The DNA for the CDR3 is TGTGCCAGCAGCCCTGCTTATGGGGTGGCTAATGAAAAACTGTTTTTT. Amino acids: CASSPAYGVANEKLFF.

CDR3 sequence reads: CAWSPPALRYEQYF. DNA for the CDR3: TGTGCCTGGAGTCCCCCCGCTTTGCGGTACGAGCAGTACTTC. The chain joins TRBV30 to TRBJ2-7; unclear D gene. CDR3 length: 14 residues. V was trimmed by 2 bases and J by 4 bases, leaving 15 bases between them. CDR1 is GTSNPN, CDR2 SVGIG, per germline (reference sequence).

The chain employs TRBV12-5 and TRBJ1-3; D possibly corresponds to TRBD1 (6 bases). The CDR3 covers 16 residues. Germline loops: CDR1 LGHNT, CDR2 FRNRAP. Trimming stripped 2 bases from V and 4 bases from J, with 15 bases between. The CDR3 coding sequence is TGTGCTAGTGGTTTGTGGGGACACGGCCAGGGAAACACCATATATTTT. Amino acids: CASGLWGHGQGNTIYF.

V and J are TRBV7-9 and TRBJ2-3; 9 bases match TRBD2. Germline loops: CDR1 SEHNR, CDR2 FQNEAQ (reference sequence). The CDR3 spans 16 residues. J gave up 6 bases and V 0 bases, and 7 bases lay outside the gene matches. The DNA of the CDR3 is TGTGCCAGCAGCTTAGCGGCGGGAGGGCCGGTGGATACGCAGTATTTT. Amino acids: CASSLAAGGPVDTQYF.

V gene TRBV21-1 combines with J gene TRBJ1-5; the table's D call of TRBD1 was not tested on the DNA. TRBV21-1 is a recognized pseudogene. The CDR3 contains 15 residues. DNA of the CDR3: TGTGCCAGCAGCAAAGTTTACAGGAACAATCAGCCCCAGCATTTT. Translation gives CASSKVYRNNQPQHF.

J is TRBJ2-6 and V is TRBV15; D might be TRBD1 or TRBD2, each matching 5 bases. V lost 5 bases and J lost 0, with 14 bases in between. Germline V gene data show CDR1 as LNHNV and CDR2 as YYDKDF (reference sequence). There are 17 residues in the CDR3. In DNA form, the CDR3 reads TGTGCCACCAGCCCGGGGCCGTTACTCTCTGGGGCCAACGTCCTGACTTTC. Encoded protein: CATSPGPLLSGANVLTF.

The chain has TRBV6-4 and TRBJ2-1; D is perhaps TRBD2 (6 bases). V lost 0 bases, J lost 4 bases, and 10 bases lay in between. The CDR3 runs to 15 residues. Germline CDR1 is MRHNA and CDR2 is SNTAGT. CDR3 amino acids: CASSDSMEGYNEQFF. The CDR3 coding sequence is TGTGCCAGCAGTGACTCGATGGAGGGGTACAATGAGCAGTTCTTC.

The rearrangement uses TRBV6-4 and TRBJ1-2; D remains ambiguous. Germline V lookup: CDR1 MRHNA, CDR2 SNTAGT. The V and J ends lost 1 base and 7 bases respectively, with 7 bases between them. This CDR3 region has 12 residues. The CDR3 loop is CASSDWGTGYTF. The CDR3 nucleotides read TGTGCCAGCAGTGACTGGGGAACTGGCTACACCTTC.